This T cell receptor (beta chain) was recorded in a study of T-cell memory formation after mild COVID-19. The CDR3 is 13 residues long. V lost 6 bases and J lost 6, with 15 bases in between. The germline gives CDR1 SQVTM, CDR2 ANQGSEA. Study results and limitations: In second-wave clones peaking day 37, SARS-CoV-2 specificity remained unconfirmed. Balance between CD4 and CD8 was seen in clones contracting day 15 to 85, and a CD4+ lean was seen in later expanders.

In the case of this clonotype: Its antigen is as yet unknown.

TCRdb re-called the 5' RACE reads through MiXCR, storing one row per CDR3 protein. The sample shows 300,000 to 400,000 distinct CDR3 sequences, less than 20% of them seen only once. The sample taken for sequencing was PBMCs or a T cell subset sorted from them (not recorded which). This TCR came from a man between 18 and 35 years old who had mild COVID-19 (a few samples of this study predate the infection). Cell type and time point are not known. The chain recombines TRBV29-1 with TRBJ2-1; D is possibly TRBD1 (6 bases). CDR3: CSVDKDSVNEQFF. CDR3 DNA: TGCAGCGTAGATAAGGACAGCGTCAATGAGCAGTTCTTC.